This entry features one T cell receptor beta chain sequence. The source of the sample is a study of cytomegalovirus exposure and HLA in healthy donors. Germline V CDR1 and CDR2: LNHNV, YYDKDF (reference sequence). Trimming cost V 1 base and J 13 bases; bases outside gene matches: 19. This CDR3 spans 17 amino acids. PCR amplification relied on 60 Vbeta primers (plus 13 Jbeta primers). Measured with immunoSEQ multiplex PCR; TCRdb has only the in-frame clones, and not every one. Here the sample table reports around 74,000 clones. The V gene is TRBV15, the J gene TRBJ1-5; 7 nucleotides match TRBD1. This receptor was identified in a man aged 45-65 years in good health and CMV-seropositive. Specimen: PBMCs. The CDR3 sequence is CATSRVWTTGTPPQQHF. DNA of the CDR3: TGTGCCACCAGCAGAGTATGGACGACAGGGACTCCCCCTCAACAGCATTTT. Variable domain in full (rest from reference TRBV15 and TRBJ1-5): DAMVIQNPRYQVTQFGKPVTLSCSQTLNHNVMYWYQQKSSQAPKLLFHYYDKDFNNEADTPDNFQSRRPNTSFCFLDIRSPGLGDTAMYLCATSRVWTTGTPPQQHFGDGTRLSIL.